This T cell receptor beta chain was sequenced in a study of cytomegalovirus exposure and HLA in healthy donors. About the research overall: In a previous analysis, 95 million to 130 million unique TCR beta sequences were found from roughly 180 million T cells.

PCR involved 60 Vbeta and 13 Jbeta primers. The repertoire was sequenced with immunoSEQ multiplex PCR; TCRdb's copy has only in-frame clones and lacks some. Among roughly 130,000 clones, 70% to 85% were seen once, and the ten largest hold under 3%. After removal of 4 bases from V and 5 bases from J, the junction contained 7 bases not matched to a gene. CDR3 size: 15 residues. CDR1 and CDR2 (germline): WNHNN, SYGVQD (reference sequence). The study, taken as a whole, reports: TRBV6-2, TRBV6-3 and some other V segments were unresolvable in 87-base-pair reads. According to a later analysis, donors in an Asian-associated ancestry cluster reportedly had fewer N-insertions than the approximately 720-donor mean.

Comment on this clone: Antigen specificity is unknown.

The sample was PBMCs. V usage is TRBV10-1 and J usage is TRBJ2-5, with 10 bases identical to TRBD1. The clonotype originates from a boy younger than 10 in good health and CMV-seronegative. CDR3 DNA: TGCGCCAGCAGTGGAGGGACAGGGGCCGGTGAGACCCAGTACTTC. This sequence encodes CASSGGTGAGETQYF.